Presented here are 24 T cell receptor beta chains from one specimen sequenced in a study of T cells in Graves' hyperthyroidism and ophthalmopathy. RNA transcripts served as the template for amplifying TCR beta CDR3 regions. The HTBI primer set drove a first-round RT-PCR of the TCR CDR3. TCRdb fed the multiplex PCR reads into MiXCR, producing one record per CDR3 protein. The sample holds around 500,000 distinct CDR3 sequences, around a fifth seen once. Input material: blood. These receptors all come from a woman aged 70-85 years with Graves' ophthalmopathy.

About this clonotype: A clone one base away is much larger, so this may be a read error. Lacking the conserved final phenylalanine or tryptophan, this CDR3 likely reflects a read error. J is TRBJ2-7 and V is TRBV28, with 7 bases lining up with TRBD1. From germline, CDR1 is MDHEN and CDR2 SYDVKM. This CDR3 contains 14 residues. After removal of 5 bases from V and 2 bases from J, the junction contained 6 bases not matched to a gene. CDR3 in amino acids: CASSPRDRTYEQYL. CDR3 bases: TGTGCCAGCAGTCCCCGGGACAGAACCTACGAGCAGTACCTC.

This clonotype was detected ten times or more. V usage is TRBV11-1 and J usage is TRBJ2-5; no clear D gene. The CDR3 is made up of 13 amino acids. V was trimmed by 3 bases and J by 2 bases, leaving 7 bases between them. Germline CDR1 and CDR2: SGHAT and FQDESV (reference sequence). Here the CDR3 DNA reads TGTGCCAGCAGCTTCGCAGAACAAGAGACCCAGTACTTC. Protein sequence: CASSFAEQETQYF. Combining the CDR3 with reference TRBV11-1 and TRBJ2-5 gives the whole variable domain EAEVAQSPRYKITEKSQAVAFWCDPISGHATLYWYRQILGQGPELLVQFQDESVVDDSQLPKDRFSAERLKGVDSTLKIQPAELGDSAMYLCASSFAEQETQYFGPGTRLLVL.

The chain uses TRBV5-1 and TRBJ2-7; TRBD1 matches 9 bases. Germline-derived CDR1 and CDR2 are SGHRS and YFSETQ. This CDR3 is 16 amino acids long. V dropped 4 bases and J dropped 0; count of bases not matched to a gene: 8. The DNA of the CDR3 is TGCGCCAGCAGCCGTGCGGGACAGGGAAGCTCCTACGAGCAGTACTTC. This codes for CASSRAGQGSSYEQYF.

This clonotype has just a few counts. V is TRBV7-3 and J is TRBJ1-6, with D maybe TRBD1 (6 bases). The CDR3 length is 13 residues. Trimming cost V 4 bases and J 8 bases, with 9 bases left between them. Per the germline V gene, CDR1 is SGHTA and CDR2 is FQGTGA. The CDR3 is CASSSNRDSPLHF. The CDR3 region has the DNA TGTGCCAGCAGCTCAAACAGGGATTCACCCCTCCACTTT.

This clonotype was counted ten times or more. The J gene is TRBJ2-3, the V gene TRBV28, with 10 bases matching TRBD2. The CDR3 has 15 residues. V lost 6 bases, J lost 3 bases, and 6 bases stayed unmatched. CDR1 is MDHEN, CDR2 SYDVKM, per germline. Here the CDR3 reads CASSPLGLATDTQYF. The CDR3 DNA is TGTGCCAGCAGCCCCCTGGGACTAGCGACAGATACGCAGTATTTT.

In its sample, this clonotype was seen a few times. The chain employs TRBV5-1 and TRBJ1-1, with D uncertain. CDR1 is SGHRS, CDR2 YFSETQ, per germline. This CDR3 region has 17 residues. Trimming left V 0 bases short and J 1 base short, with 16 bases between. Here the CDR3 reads CASSLGREWLRNTEAFF. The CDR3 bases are TGCGCCAGCAGCTTGGGACGCGAGTGGCTAAGGAACACTGAAGCTTTCTTT.

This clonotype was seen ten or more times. The CDR3 spells CASSSLAGGVRNNEQFF. The DNA for the CDR3 is TGTGCCAGCAGCTCACTAGCGGGAGGCGTTCGTAACAATGAGCAGTTCTTC. V gene TRBV7-8 combines with J gene TRBJ2-1, with 12 bases lining up with TRBD2. The CDR3 loop spans 17 amino acids. Germline V gene data show CDR1 as SGHVS and CDR2 as FQNEAQ. Germline trimming cut 4 bases from V and 5 bases from J; bases unmatched to any gene: 9.

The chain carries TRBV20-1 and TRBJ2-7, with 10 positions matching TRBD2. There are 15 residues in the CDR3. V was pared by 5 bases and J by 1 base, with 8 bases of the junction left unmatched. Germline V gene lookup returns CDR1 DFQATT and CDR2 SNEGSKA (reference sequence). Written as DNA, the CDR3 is TGCAGTGCTCGCGGACTAGCGGAATCTTCCTACGAGCAGTACTTC. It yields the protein CSARGLAESSYEQYF.

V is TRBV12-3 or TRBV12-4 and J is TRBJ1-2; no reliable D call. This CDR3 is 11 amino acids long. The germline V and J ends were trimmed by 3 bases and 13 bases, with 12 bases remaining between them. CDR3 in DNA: TGTGCCAGCAGTTTTCGCACAACGGTCACCTTC. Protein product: CASSFRTTVTF.

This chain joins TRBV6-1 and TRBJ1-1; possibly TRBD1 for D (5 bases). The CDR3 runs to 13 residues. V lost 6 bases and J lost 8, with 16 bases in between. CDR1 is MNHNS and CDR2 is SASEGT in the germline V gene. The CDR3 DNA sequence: TGTGCCAGCAGCCCCACCCGGGGCTTCGAAGCTTTCTTT. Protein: CASSPTRGFEAFF.

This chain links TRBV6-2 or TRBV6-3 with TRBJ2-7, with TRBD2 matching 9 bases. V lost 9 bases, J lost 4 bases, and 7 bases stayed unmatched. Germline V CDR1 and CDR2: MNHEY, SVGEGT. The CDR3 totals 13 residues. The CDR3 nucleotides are TGTGCCAGTAGGACTAGCGACAGGTACGAGCAGTACTTC. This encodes CASRTSDRYEQYF.

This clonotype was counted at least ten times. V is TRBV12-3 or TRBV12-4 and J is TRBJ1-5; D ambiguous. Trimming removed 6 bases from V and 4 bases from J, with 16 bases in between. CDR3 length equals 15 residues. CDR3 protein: CASSLGGLRNQPQHF. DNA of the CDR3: TGTGCCAGCAGCCTCGGTGGGTTGAGAAATCAGCCCCAGCATTTT.

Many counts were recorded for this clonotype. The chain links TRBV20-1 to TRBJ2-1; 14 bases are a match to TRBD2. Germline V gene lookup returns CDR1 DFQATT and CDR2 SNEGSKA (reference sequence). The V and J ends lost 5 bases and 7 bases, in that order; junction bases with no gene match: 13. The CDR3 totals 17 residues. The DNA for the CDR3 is TGCAGTGCTGGCAGGGGGGGACTAGCGGGAGAGATAAATGAGCAGTTCTTC. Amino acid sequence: CSAGRGGLAGEINEQFF.

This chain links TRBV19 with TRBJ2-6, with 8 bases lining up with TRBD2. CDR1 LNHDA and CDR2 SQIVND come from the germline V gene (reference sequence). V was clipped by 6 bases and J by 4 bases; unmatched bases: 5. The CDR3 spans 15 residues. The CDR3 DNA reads TGTGCCAGTAGCAACTCGGGGGGGGGGGCCAACGTCCTGACTTTC. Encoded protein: CASSNSGGGANVLTF.

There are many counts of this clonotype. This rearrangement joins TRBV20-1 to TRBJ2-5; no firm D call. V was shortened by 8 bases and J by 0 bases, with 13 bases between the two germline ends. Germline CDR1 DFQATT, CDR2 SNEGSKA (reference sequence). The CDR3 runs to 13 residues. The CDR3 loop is CSPWIGNQETQYF. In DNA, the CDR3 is TGCAGTCCTTGGATTGGGAACCAAGAGACCCAGTACTTC.

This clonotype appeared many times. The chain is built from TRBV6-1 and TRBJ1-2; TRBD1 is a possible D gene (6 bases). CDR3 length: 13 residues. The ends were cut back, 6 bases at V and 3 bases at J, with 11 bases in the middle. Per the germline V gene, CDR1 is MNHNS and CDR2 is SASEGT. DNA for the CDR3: TGTGCCAGCAGGAGGGGGAGGGACTATGGCTACACCTTC. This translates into CASRRGRDYGYTF.

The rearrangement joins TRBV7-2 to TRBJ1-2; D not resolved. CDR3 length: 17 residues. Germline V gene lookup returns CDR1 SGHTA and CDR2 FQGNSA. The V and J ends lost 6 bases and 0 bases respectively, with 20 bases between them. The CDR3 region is CASSLNWQEKANYGYTF. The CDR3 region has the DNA TGTGCCAGCAGTCTAAACTGGCAGGAAAAGGCTAACTATGGCTACACCTTC.

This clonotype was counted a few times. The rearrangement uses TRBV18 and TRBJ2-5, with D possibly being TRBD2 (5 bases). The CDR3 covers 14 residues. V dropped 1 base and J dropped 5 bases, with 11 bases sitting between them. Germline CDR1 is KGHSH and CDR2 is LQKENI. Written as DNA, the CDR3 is TGTGCCAGCTCACCACAGGGATGGAGGGAGACCCAGTACTTC. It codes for CASSPQGWRETQYF.

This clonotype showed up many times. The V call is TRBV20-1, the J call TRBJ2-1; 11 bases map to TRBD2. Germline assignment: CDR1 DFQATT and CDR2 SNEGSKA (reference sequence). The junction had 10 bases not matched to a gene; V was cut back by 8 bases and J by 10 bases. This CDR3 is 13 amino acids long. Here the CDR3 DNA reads TGCAGTCCAAAGGCTAGCGGGAGGATCGAGCAGTTCTTC. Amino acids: CSPKASGRIEQFF.

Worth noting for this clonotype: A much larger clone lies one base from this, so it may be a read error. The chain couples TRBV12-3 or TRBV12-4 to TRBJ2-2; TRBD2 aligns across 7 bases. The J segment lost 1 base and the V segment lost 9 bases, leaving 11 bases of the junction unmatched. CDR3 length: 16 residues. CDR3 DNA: TGTGCCAGGAGACCCTGTGGGAGGGAGAACACCGGGGAGCTGTTTTTT. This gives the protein CARRPCGRENTGELFF.

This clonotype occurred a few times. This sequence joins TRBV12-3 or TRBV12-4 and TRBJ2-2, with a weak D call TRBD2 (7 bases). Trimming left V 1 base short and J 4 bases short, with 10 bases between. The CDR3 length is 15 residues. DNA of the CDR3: TGTGCCAGCAGTTTAGGAGGGGGGGGCACCGGGGAGCTGTTTTTT. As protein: CASSLGGGGTGELFF.

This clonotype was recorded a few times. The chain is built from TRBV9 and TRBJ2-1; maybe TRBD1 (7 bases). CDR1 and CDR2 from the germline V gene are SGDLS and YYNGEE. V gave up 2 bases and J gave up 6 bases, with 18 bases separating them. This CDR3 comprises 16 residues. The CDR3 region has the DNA TGTGCCAGCAGCGTCTTACAGGGGACTCTCGGCAATGAGCAGTTCTTC. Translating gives CASSVLQGTLGNEQFF.

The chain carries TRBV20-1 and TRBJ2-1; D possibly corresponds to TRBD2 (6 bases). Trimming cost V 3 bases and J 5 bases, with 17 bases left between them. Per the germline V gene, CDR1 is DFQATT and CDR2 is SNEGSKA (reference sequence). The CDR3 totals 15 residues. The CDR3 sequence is CSARGPGLGDNEQFF. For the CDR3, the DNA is TGCAGTGCTAGGGGCCCGGGACTTGGAGACAATGAGCAGTTCTTC.

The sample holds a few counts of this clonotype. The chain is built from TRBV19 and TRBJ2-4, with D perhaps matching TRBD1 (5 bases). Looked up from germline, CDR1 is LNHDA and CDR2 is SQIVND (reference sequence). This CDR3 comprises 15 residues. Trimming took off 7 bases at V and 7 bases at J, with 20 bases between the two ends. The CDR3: CASTAPDSSRNIQYF. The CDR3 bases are TGTGCCAGTACCGCCCCAGACAGTTCTCGGAACATTCAGTACTTC.